Presented here are 25 T cell receptor beta chains from one specimen sequenced in a study of glioma-infiltrating T cells after dendritic cell vaccination. Sequencing used immunoSEQ multiplex PCR; TCRdb keeps in-frame clones, though not all of them. The sample includes approximately 90,000 clones, 81% of them seen just once. Time point indicated: after dendritic cell vaccination, including at tumor progression/relapse. The sequencing here drew on blood, taken after dendritic cell vaccination. All receptors come from a human donor with glioblastoma.

This chain uses TRBV7-9 with TRBJ2-5; 8 bases agree with TRBD1. J gave up 2 bases and V 5 bases, and 7 bases lay outside the gene matches. CDR3 length: 15 residues. Germline loops: CDR1 SEHNR, CDR2 FQNEAQ (reference sequence). CDR3 in amino acids: CASSGWDRIQETQYF. CDR3 coding DNA: TGTGCCAGCAGCGGATGGGACAGGATACAAGAGACCCAGTACTTC.

V and J are TRBV5-1 and TRBJ2-1, with D maybe TRBD2 (5 bases). The germline V and J ends were trimmed by 4 bases and 0 bases, with 8 bases remaining between them. The CDR3 has 14 residues. Germline CDR1 and CDR2: SGHRS and YFSETQ. In DNA form, the CDR3 reads TGCGCCAGCAGCCGGGAAAGCTCCTACAATGAGCAGTTCTTC. Amino acids: CASSRESSYNEQFF.

V gene TRBV9 combines with J gene TRBJ2-3; TRBD2 aligns across 7 bases. CDR1 is SGDLS, CDR2 YYNGEE, per germline. The ends lost 2 bases at V and 7 bases at J; junction bases unmatched: 4. This CDR3 has 13 residues. The chain's CDR3 is CASSVAGVNTQYF. The DNA of the CDR3 is TGTGCCAGCAGCGTGGCGGGAGTTAATACGCAGTATTTT. Full variable domain (remainder filled in from reference TRBV9 and TRBJ2-3): DSGVTQTPKHLITATGQRVTLRCSPRSGDLSVYWYQQSLDQGLQFLIQYYNGEERAKGNILERFSAQQFPDLHSELNLSSLELGDSALYFCASSVAGVNTQYFGPGTRLTVL.

The V and J genes are TRBV27 and TRBJ1-1; D is unresolved. The V gene lost 3 bases and the J gene lost 0 bases, with 11 bases spanning the gap. Looked up from germline, CDR1 is MNHEY and CDR2 is SMNVEV (reference sequence). There are 15 residues in the CDR3. The CDR3 nucleotides are TGTGCCAGCAGTTTCGGTCTCGGGATGAACACTGAAGCTTTCTTT. Protein product: CASSFGLGMNTEAFF.

This chain joins TRBV6-4 and TRBJ2-2; 9 nucleotides agree with TRBD1. The CDR3 covers 14 residues. V was pared by 6 bases and J by 5 bases, with 4 bases of the junction left unmatched. Germline assignment: CDR1 MRHNA and CDR2 SNTAGT. CDR3 sequence: CASSRDRVTGELFF. The CDR3, as DNA: TGTGCCAGCAGCCGGGACAGGGTGACCGGGGAGCTGTTTTTT.

Only one count was recorded for this clone. The chain employs TRBV5-1 and TRBJ1-1; D ambiguous. V dropped 0 bases and J dropped 5 bases, with 8 bases sitting between them. Germline V gene sequence: CDR1 SGHRS, CDR2 YFSETQ. This CDR3 contains 13 residues. The CDR3 DNA reads as TGCGCCAGCAGCTTGGCCGCGGGGACTGAAGCTTTCTTT. It specifies CASSLAAGTEAFF.

This chain links TRBV7-2 with TRBJ2-1, with TRBD1 matching 8 bases. Germline-derived CDR1 and CDR2 are SGHTA and FQGNSA. CDR3 size: 15 residues. Trimming at V came to 3 bases and at J to 4 bases, leaving 5 bases not matched to a gene. In nucleotides, the CDR3 is TGTGCCAGCAGCTTCGACAGGGGCGAGTACAATGAGCAGTTCTTC. Residues: CASSFDRGEYNEQFF.

V and J are TRBV2 and TRBJ2-2, with TRBD2 matching over 8 bases. CDR1 is SNHLY, CDR2 FYNNEI, per germline. The CDR3 spans 15 residues. V was clipped by 10 bases and J by 1 base; unmatched bases: 8. CDR3 loop: CATQGSGRNTGELFF. The CDR3, as DNA: TGTGCCACCCAAGGGAGCGGGAGGAACACCGGGGAGCTGTTTTTT.

This clone was seen a handful of times. This chain uses TRBV7-9 with TRBJ1-1, with D unresolved. Per the germline V gene, CDR1 is SEHNR and CDR2 is FQNEAQ (reference sequence). The CDR3 runs to 15 residues. V dropped 1 base and J dropped 0 bases, with 9 bases sitting between them. DNA of the CDR3: TGTGCCAGCAGCTTAGGAGGCCCGATGAACACTGAAGCTTTCTTT. Amino acids: CASSLGGPMNTEAFF.

This rearrangement joins TRBV14 to TRBJ2-7, with 12 bases that match TRBD2. The CDR3 has 15 residues. J was trimmed by 3 bases and V by 5 bases; bases with no gene match: 5. Germline assignment: CDR1 SGHDN and CDR2 FVKESK. CDR3 region: CASSIGTSGFYEQYV. The CDR3 DNA reads as TGTGCCAGCAGCATAGGGACTAGCGGGTTCTACGAGCAGTACGTC.

The rearrangement uses TRBV7-2 and TRBJ1-2; TRBD1 agrees at 10 bases. The junction had 15 bases not matched to a gene; V was cut back by 7 bases and J by 7 bases. CDR3 length: 16 amino acids. Germline CDR1 and CDR2: SGHTA and FQGNSA. The CDR3 sequence: CASTPMGQGSFGGYTF. The CDR3 nucleotides read TGTGCCAGCACCCCTATGGGACAGGGGTCTTTCGGTGGCTACACCTTC.

This clone was recorded a few times. The chain recombines TRBV29-1 with TRBJ1-1, with D tentatively TRBD1 (6 bases). Germline V gene lookup returns CDR1 SQVTM and CDR2 ANQGSEA. Trimming cost V 1 base and J 1 base, with 7 bases left between them. This CDR3 region has 13 residues. For the CDR3, the DNA is TGCAGCGTTGAAGGGACAGAGAACACTGAAGCTTTCTTT. It translates to CSVEGTENTEAFF.

The chain uses TRBV21-1 and TRBJ2-7; the table assigns TRBD1, which was not confirmed against the DNA. TRBV21-1 is labeled a pseudogene. The CDR3 extends over 16 amino acids. CDR3 protein: CASTPRLGQAFDEQYF. In DNA form, the CDR3 reads TGTGCCAGCACCCCCCGCCTCGGACAAGCTTTCGACGAGCAGTACTTC.

The chain has TRBV5-1 and TRBJ2-5, with 7 bases that match TRBD2. This CDR3 is 15 amino acids long. Trimming cost V 4 bases and J 9 bases; bases outside gene matches: 15. The germline V gene has CDR1 SGHRS and CDR2 YFSETQ. Here the CDR3 reads CASSDGGGEKWAQYF. As DNA, the CDR3 is TGCGCCAGCAGCGACGGCGGGGGAGAGAAATGGGCCCAGTACTTC.

The chain links TRBV5-1 to TRBJ2-1; 7 nucleotides line up with TRBD2. CDR3 size: 15 residues. Trimming took 0 bases from V and 5 from J; bases not matched to a gene: 5. Looked up from germline, CDR1 is SGHRS and CDR2 is YFSETQ. CDR3 nucleotides: TGCGCCAGCAGCTTGGCACCGGGGGGTCACAATGAGCAGTTCTTC. Protein: CASSLAPGGHNEQFF.

The rearrangement links TRBV18 to TRBJ2-3; D is perhaps TRBD2 (5 bases). Trimming cost V 0 bases and J 2 bases, with 18 bases left between them. Germline CDR1 is KGHSH and CDR2 is LQKENI. This CDR3 spans 18 amino acids. CDR3 nucleotide sequence: TGTGCCAGCTCACCACCGAATGGAGAGGAGCGGAACACAGATACGCAGTATTTT. Translating gives CASSPPNGEERNTDTQYF.

This chain joins TRBV7-8 and TRBJ2-7; the match to TRBD2 covers 7 bases. The CDR3 consists of 16 residues. The V and J ends lost 3 bases and 4 bases, in that order; junction bases with no gene match: 12. The germline V gene has CDR1 SGHVS and CDR2 FQNEAQ. Here the CDR3 DNA reads TGTGCCAGCAGCTTTGCGGGAGAACCGATTGAGTACGAGCAGTACGTC. Its translation is CASSFAGEPIEYEQYV.

V gene TRBV7-2 combines with J gene TRBJ2-3, with D perhaps matching TRBD1 (6 bases). CDR3 length: 16 amino acids. The ends were cut back, 1 base at V and 6 bases at J, with 17 bases in the middle. Germline CDR1 reads SGHTA; CDR2 reads FQGNSA. CDR3 DNA: TGTGCCAGCAGCTTAGAGAGGGTGTCTCAGGGGGATACGCAGTATTTT. It is translated as CASSLERVSQGDTQYF.

Of note for this clone: Other DNA sequences of this sample code for an identical CDR3. This chain connects TRBV27 to TRBJ1-6; 9 nucleotides agree with TRBD1. The germline V gene encodes CDR1 MNHEY and CDR2 SMNVEV (reference sequence). The CDR3 spans 15 residues. V gave up 4 bases and J gave up 10 bases; unmatched junction bases: 8. The chain's CDR3 is CASSYQGQGRSPLHF. CDR3 coding DNA: TGTGCCAGCAGTTACCAGGGACAGGGACGGTCACCCCTCCACTTT.

This clone was found once. V usage is TRBV7-8 and J usage is TRBJ1-4; TRBD1 matches 8 bases. The CDR3 sequence is 15 residues long. The V and J ends lost 5 bases and 7 bases, in that order; junction bases with no gene match: 9. Germline V gene lookup returns CDR1 SGHVS and CDR2 FQNEAQ. This chain's CDR3 is CASSVGDRPREKLFF. The CDR3 DNA follows: TGTGCCAGCAGCGTGGGGGACAGGCCCCGTGAAAAACTGTTTTTT. The full variable domain, its missing parts supplied by reference TRBV7-8 and TRBJ1-4, is GAGVSQSPRYKVAKRGQDVALRCDPISGHVSLFWYQQALGQGPEFLTYFQNEAQLDKSGLPSDRFFAERPEGSVSTLKIQRTQQEDSAVYLCASSVGDRPREKLFFGSGTQLSVL.

The V call is TRBV30, the J call TRBJ2-3; maybe TRBD2 (6 bases). V was shortened by 1 base and J by 0 bases, with 14 bases between the two germline ends. CDR3 length equals 16 residues. Germline V CDR1 and CDR2: GTSNPN, SVGIG (reference sequence). The CDR3 bases are TGTGCCTGGAGTGGCCTGAGCGGGTCAAGCACAGATACGCAGTATTTT. Its protein product is CAWSGLSGSSTDTQYF. Full variable domain (rest looked up from reference TRBV30 and TRBJ2-3): SQTIHQWPATLVQPVGSPLSLECTVEGTSNPNLYWYRQAAGRGLQLLFYSVGIGQISSEVPQNLSASRPQDRQFILSSKKLLLSDSGFYLCAWSGLSGSSTDTQYFGPGTRLTVL.

V gene TRBV13 combines with J gene TRBJ1-5; 8 bases agree with TRBD1. The CDR3 has 18 residues. Germline V gene data show CDR1 as PRHDT and CDR2 as FYEKMQ (reference sequence). V lost 0 bases and J lost 7; bases outside the gene matches: 14. CDR3 in amino acids: CASSLGTGQGSASQPQHF. For the CDR3, the DNA is TGTGCCAGCAGCTTAGGAACCGGACAGGGATCGGCAAGCCAGCCCCAGCATTTT.

Only a few counts were recorded for this clone. The CDR3 is CASSPRLGSPLHF. In DNA form, the CDR3 reads TGTGCCAGCAGTCCCAGGTTGGGTTCACCCCTCCACTTT. This chain uses TRBV6-1 with TRBJ1-6; no clear D. This CDR3 has 13 amino acids. Trimming pared 5 bases from V and 9 bases from J, leaving 11 bases between. In germline, CDR1 is MNHNS, CDR2 SASEGT.

The V call is TRBV19, the J call TRBJ1-3; TRBD1 aligns across 8 bases. This CDR3 region has 19 residues. The junction had 13 bases not matched to a gene; V was cut back by 3 bases and J by 0 bases. Germline V gives CDR1 LNHDA, CDR2 SQIVND (reference sequence). DNA of the CDR3: TGTGCCAGTAGTATTGGAATCGTGGACAGGGTTATCTCTGGAAACACCATATATTTT. Encoded protein: CASSIGIVDRVISGNTIYF.

The chain uses TRBV20-1 and TRBJ2-3; unclear D gene. The germline V gene has CDR1 DFQATT and CDR2 SNEGSKA (reference sequence). V was shortened by 3 bases and J by 2 bases, with 3 bases between the two germline ends. There are 11 residues in the CDR3. CDR3 bases: TGCAGTGCTAGCCTCACAGATACGCAGTATTTT. Translating it yields CSASLTDTQYF.